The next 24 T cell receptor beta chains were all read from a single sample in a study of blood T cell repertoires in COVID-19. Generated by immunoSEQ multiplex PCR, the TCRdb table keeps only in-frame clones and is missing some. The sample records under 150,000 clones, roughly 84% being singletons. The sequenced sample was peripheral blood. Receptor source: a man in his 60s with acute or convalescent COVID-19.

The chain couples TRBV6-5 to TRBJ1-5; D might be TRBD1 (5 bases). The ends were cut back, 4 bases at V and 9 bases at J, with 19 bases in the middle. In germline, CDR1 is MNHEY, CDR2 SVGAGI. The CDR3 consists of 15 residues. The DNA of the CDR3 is TGTGCCAGCAGTTCCGGGACTGATGCCTTTCGGCCCCAGCATTTT. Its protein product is CASSSGTDAFRPQHF.

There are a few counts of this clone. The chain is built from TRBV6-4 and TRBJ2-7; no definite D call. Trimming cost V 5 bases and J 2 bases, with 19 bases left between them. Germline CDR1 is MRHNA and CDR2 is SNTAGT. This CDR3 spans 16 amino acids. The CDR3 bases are TGTGCCAGCAGTCAGACACCCACCTTTTATCCCTACGAGCAGTACTTC. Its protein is CASSQTPTFYPYEQYF.

The CDR3 DNA follows: TGCGCCAGCAGCATAGGGACTACTAGCTCCTACGAGCAGTACTTC. Translating gives CASSIGTTSSYEQYF. V gene TRBV5-1 combines with J gene TRBJ2-7; 7 positions match TRBD2. The CDR3 totals 15 residues. CDR1 is SGHRS, CDR2 YFSETQ, per germline. V lost 4 bases to trimming and J lost 0 bases; unmatched junction nucleotides: 7.

In DNA form, the CDR3 reads TGTGCCAGCAGTTGGGGGACAGGGGTTGGAGAGACCCAGTACTTC. As protein: CASSWGTGVGETQYF. The rearrangement links TRBV6-5 to TRBJ2-5; 10 bases align to TRBD1. This CDR3 comprises 15 residues. Per germline, CDR1 MNHEY and CDR2 SVGAGI. Losses at the gene ends were 4 bases for V and 4 bases for J; bases not matched to a gene: 6.

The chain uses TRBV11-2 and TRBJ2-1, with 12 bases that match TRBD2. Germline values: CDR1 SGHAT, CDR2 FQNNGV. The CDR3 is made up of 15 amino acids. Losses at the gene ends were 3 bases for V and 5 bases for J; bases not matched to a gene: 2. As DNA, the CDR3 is TGTGCCAGCAGCTTTCTAGCGGGGGGGAACAATGAGCAGTTCTTC. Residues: CASSFLAGGNNEQFF.

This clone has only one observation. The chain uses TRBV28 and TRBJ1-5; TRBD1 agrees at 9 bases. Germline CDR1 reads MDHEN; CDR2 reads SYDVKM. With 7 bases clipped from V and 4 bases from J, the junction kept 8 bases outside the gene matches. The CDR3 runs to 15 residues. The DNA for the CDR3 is TGTGCCAGCACGATTGCCGGGACAGGGAATCAGCCCCAGCATTTT. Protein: CASTIAGTGNQPQHF.

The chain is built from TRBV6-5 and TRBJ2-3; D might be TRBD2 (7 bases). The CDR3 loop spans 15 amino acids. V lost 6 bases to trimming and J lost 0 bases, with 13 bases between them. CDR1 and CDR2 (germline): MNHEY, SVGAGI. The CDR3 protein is CASREGGGSTDTQYF. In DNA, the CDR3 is TGTGCCAGCAGGGAGGGGGGGGGAAGCACAGATACGCAGTATTTT.

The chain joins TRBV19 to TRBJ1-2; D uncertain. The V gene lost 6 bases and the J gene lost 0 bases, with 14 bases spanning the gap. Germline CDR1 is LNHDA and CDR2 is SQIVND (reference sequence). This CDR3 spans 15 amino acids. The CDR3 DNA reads TGTGCCAGTAGAACAACAACCCTAGCTAACTATGGCTACACCTTC. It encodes CASRTTTLANYGYTF.

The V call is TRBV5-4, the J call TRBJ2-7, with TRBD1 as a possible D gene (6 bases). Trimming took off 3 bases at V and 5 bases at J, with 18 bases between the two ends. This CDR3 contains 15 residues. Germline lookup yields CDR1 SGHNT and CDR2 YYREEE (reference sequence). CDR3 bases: TGTGCCAGCAGCTCCTGGGACACCGGGTTGGACGAGCAGTACTTC. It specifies CASSSWDTGLDEQYF.

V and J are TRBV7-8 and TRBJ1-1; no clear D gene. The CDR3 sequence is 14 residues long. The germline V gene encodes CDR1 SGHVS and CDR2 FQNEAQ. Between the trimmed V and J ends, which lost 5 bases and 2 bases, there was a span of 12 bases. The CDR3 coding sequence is TGTGCCAGCAGCCCCAATGACTTAAACACTGAAGCTTTCTTT. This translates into CASSPNDLNTEAFF.

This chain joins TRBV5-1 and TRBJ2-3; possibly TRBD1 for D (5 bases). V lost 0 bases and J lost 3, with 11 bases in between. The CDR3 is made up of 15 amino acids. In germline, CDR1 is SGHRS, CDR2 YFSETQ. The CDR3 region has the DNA TGCGCCAGCAGCTTGGTAAGGGGCGAAACAGATACGCAGTATTTT. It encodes CASSLVRGETDTQYF.

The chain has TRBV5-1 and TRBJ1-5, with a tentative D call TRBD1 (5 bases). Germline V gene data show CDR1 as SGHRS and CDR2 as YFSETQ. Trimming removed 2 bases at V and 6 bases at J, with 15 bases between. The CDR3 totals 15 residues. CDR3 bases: TGCGCCAGCAGCTTAGGATCAGGGCTTCCTCAGCCCCAGCATTTT. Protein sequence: CASSLGSGLPQPQHF.

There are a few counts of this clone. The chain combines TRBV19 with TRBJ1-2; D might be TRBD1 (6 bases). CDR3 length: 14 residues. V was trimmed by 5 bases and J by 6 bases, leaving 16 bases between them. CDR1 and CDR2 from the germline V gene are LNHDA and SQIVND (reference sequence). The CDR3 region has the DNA TGTGCCAGTAGTCCACAACAGGGCCGGGATGGCTACACCTTC. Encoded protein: CASSPQQGRDGYTF. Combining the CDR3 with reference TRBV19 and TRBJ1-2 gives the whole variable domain DGGITQSPKYLFRKEGQNVTLSCEQNLNHDAMYWYRQDPGQGLRLIYYSQIVNDFQKGDIAEGYSVSREKKESFPLTVTSAQKNPTAFYLCASSPQQGRDGYTFGSGTRLTVV.

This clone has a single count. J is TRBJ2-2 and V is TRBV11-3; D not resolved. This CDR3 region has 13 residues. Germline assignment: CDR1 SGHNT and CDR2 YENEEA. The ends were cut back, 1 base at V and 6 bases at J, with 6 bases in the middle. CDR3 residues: CASSLVQSGELFF. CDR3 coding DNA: TGTGCCAGCAGCTTAGTACAGTCCGGGGAGCTGTTTTTT. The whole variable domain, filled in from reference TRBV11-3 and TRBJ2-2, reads EAGVVQSPRYKIIEKKQPVAFWCNPISGHNTLYWYLQNLGQGPELLIRYENEEAVDDSQLPKDRFSAERLKGVDSTLKIQPAELGDSAVYLCASSLVQSGELFFGEGSRLTVL.

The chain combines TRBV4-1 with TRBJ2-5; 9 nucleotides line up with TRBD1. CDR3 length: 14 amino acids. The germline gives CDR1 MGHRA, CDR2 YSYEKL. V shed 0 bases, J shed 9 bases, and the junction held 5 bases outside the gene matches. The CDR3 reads CASSQDDRGTPQYF. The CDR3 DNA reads TGCGCCAGCAGCCAAGATGACAGGGGGACGCCCCAGTACTTC.

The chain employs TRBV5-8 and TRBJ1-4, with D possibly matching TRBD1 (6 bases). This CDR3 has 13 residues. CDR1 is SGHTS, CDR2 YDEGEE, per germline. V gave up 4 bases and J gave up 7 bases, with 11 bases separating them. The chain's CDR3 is CASSLRRGEKLFF. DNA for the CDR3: TGTGCCAGCAGCCTCCGCAGGGGTGAAAAACTGTTTTTT.

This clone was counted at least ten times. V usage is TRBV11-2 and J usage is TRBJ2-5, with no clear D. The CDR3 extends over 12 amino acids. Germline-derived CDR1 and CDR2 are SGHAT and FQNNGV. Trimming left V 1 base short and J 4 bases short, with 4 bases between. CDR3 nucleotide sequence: TGTGCCAGCAGCTTAGCATCAGAGACCCAGTACTTC. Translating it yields CASSLASETQYF.

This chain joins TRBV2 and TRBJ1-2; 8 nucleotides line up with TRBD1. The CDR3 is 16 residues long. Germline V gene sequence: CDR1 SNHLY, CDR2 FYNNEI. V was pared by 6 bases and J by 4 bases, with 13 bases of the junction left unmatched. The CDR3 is CASSQGARGRVYGYTF. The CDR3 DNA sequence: TGTGCCAGCAGCCAGGGGGCTCGGGGGCGAGTCTATGGCTACACCTTC. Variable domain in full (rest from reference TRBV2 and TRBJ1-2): EPEVTQTPSHQVTQMGQEVILRCVPISNHLYFYWYRQILGQKVEFLVSFYNNEISEKSEIFDDQFSVERPDGSNFTLKIRSTKLEDSAMYFCASSQGARGRVYGYTFGSGTRLTVV.

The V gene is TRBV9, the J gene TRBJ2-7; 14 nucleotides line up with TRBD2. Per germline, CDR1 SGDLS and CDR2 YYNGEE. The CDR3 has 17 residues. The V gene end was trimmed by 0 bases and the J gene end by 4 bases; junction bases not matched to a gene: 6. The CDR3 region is CASSVGGLAGEAYEQYF. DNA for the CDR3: TGTGCCAGCAGCGTAGGGGGACTAGCGGGAGAAGCTTACGAGCAGTACTTC.

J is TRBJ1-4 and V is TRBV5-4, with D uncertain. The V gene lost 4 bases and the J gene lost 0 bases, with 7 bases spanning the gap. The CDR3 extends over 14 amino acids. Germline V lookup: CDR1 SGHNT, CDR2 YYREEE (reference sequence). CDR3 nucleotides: TGTGCCAGCAGCCCTGGCCCAACTAATGAAAAACTGTTTTTT. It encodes CASSPGPTNEKLFF. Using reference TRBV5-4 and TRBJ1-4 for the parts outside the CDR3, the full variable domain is ETGVTQSPTHLIKTRGQQVTLRCSSQSGHNTVSWYQQALGQGPQFIFQYYREEENGRGNFPPRFSGLQFPNYSSELNVNALELDDSALYLCASSPGPTNEKLFFGSGTQLSVL.

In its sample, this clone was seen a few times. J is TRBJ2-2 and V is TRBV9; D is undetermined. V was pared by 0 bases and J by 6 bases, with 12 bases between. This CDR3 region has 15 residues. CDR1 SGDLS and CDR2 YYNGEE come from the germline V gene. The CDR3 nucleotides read TGTGCCAGCAGCGTAGCACCCCTCGAGGCCGGGGAGCTGTTTTTT. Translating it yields CASSVAPLEAGELFF.

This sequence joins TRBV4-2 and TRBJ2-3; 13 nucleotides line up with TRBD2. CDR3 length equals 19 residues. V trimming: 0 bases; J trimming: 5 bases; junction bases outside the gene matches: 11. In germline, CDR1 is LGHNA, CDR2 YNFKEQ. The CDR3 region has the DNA TGTGCCAGCAGCCAAGATTGGGGGGTGGGACTAGCGGGGAGAGATACGCAGTATTTT. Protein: CASSQDWGVGLAGRDTQYF.

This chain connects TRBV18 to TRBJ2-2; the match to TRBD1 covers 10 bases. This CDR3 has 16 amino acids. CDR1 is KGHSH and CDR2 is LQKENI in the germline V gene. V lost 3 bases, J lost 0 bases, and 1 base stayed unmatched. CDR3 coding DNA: TGTGCCAGCTCACCGGGACAGGGGCCGAACACCGGGGAGCTGTTTTTT. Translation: CASSPGQGPNTGELFF.

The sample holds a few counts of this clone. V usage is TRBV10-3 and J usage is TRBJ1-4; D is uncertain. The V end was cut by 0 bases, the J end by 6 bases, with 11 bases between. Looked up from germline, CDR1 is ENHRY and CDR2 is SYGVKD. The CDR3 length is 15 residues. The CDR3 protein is CAISESLTKDEKLFF. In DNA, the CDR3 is TGTGCCATCAGTGAGTCGCTAACTAAGGATGAAAAACTGTTTTTT.